The next 31 T cell receptor beta chains were all read from a single sample in a study of cytomegalovirus exposure and HLA in healthy donors. PCR amplification relied on 60 Vbeta primers (plus 13 Jbeta primers). Clones were sequenced by immunoSEQ multiplex PCR, and TCRdb holds only the in-frame ones, with some missing. The data hold about 190,000 clones, with roughly 77% observed a single time. The specimen was PBMCs. All receptors come from a man younger than 40 in good health and CMV-seropositive.

This clone occurred a few times. This rearrangement joins TRBV7-2 to TRBJ2-3; tentative D call: TRBD1 (5 bases). The germline V and J ends were trimmed by 5 bases and 6 bases, with 12 bases remaining between them. Germline CDR1 and CDR2: SGHTA and FQGNSA. The CDR3 has 13 amino acids. The CDR3 region is CASSPSGSDTQYF. The DNA of the CDR3 is TGTGCCAGCAGCCCGTCAGGGTCGGATACGCAGTATTTT.

The chain is built from TRBV7-9 and TRBJ2-5, with D unclear. Looked up from germline, CDR1 is SEHNR and CDR2 is FQNEAQ (reference sequence). V was clipped by 5 bases and J by 2 bases, with 12 bases between them. The CDR3 contains 14 residues. Here the CDR3 DNA reads TGTGCCAGCAGCCAGAGACAATCTCAAGAGACCCAGTACTTC. Translated: CASSQRQSQETQYF.

This clone was observed a single time. The rearrangement uses TRBV27 and TRBJ1-1; 8 bases fit TRBD1. The CDR3 totals 16 residues. V shed 5 bases, J shed 1 base, and the junction held 9 bases outside the gene matches. Germline CDR1 MNHEY, CDR2 SMNVEV (reference sequence). CDR3 residues: CASSVGQGRGNTEAFF. CDR3 nucleotide sequence: TGTGCCAGCAGTGTTGGACAGGGTCGGGGGAACACTGAAGCTTTCTTT.

The V gene is TRBV5-1, the J gene TRBJ2-5; 12 bases line up with TRBD2. Germline V gene data show CDR1 as SGHRS and CDR2 as YFSETQ. J was trimmed by 0 bases and V by 0 bases; bases with no gene match: 6. The CDR3 extends over 18 amino acids. CDR3 nucleotides: TGCGCCAGCAGCTTGGTTCTAGCGGGGGGGTTGTACCAAGAGACCCAGTACTTC. Translation gives CASSLVLAGGLYQETQYF. The full variable domain, with the rest looked up from reference TRBV5-1 and TRBJ2-5, is KAGVTQTPRYLIKTRGQQVTLSCSPISGHRSVSWYQQTPGQGLQFLFEYFSETQRNKGNFPGRFSGRQFSNSRSEMNVSTLELGDSALYLCASSLVLAGGLYQETQYFGPGTRLLVL.

The V gene is TRBV4-3, the J gene TRBJ2-3, with unresolved D. The germline CDR1 and CDR2 sequences are LGHNA and YSLEER. This CDR3 has 16 amino acids. V was trimmed by 0 bases and J by 2 bases, leaving 12 bases between them. The CDR3 DNA follows: TGCGCCAGCAGCCAAGATCTCCTAGGCCCCACAGATACGCAGTATTTT. Amino acids: CASSQDLLGPTDTQYF.

The gene calls are TRBV7-8 and TRBJ2-7; D remains ambiguous. V was pared by 8 bases and J by 1 base, with 6 bases between. This CDR3 region has 11 residues. The germline gives CDR1 SGHVS, CDR2 FQNEAQ. CDR3 bases: TGTGCCAGCGGCCCTTCCTACGAGCAGTACTTC. As protein: CASGPSYEQYF.

The rearrangement joins TRBV25-1 to TRBJ1-6; no definite D call. The CDR3 is 14 residues long. The ends were cut back, 5 bases at V and 5 bases at J, with 10 bases in the middle. Per the germline V gene, CDR1 is MGHDK and CDR2 is SYGVNS. The DNA of the CDR3 is TGTGCCAGCAGTCAAACACCACATAATTCACCCCTCCACTTT. Translating gives CASSQTPHNSPLHF. Supplemented by reference TRBV25-1 and TRBJ1-6, the full variable domain reads EADIYQTPRYLVIGTGKKITLECSQTMGHDKMYWYQQDPGMELHLIHYSYGVNSTEKGDLSSESTVSRIRTEHFPLTLESARPSHTSQYLCASSQTPHNSPLHFGNGTRLTVT.

The rearrangement joins TRBV5-1 to TRBJ2-3; 7 positions agree with TRBD1. Germline V lookup: CDR1 SGHRS, CDR2 YFSETQ. The CDR3 has 13 amino acids. V dropped 7 bases and J dropped 3; count of bases not matched to a gene: 5. CDR3: CASFVQGTDTQYF. Written as DNA, the CDR3 is TGCGCCAGCTTTGTACAGGGGACAGATACGCAGTATTTT.

The V call is TRBV7-2, the J call TRBJ2-5, with TRBD2 matching 9 bases. The CDR3 is made up of 14 amino acids. J gave up 5 bases and V 3 bases, and 4 bases lay outside the gene matches. Germline values: CDR1 SGHTA, CDR2 FQGNSA. CDR3 region: CASSFSGRRETQYF. The DNA of the CDR3 is TGTGCCAGCAGCTTTAGCGGGAGAAGGGAGACCCAGTACTTC.

In DNA form, the CDR3 reads TGTGCCAGCAGTCCGCCGGGGTTGAGAAAGTACGAGCAGTACTTC. Translation: CASSPPGLRKYEQYF. The rearrangement links TRBV27 to TRBJ2-7; tentative D call: TRBD2 (5 bases). Germline CDR1 is MNHEY and CDR2 is SMNVEV (reference sequence). The CDR3 is made up of 15 amino acids. The V gene lost 5 bases and the J gene lost 4 bases, with 18 bases spanning the gap.

The J gene is TRBJ1-5, the V gene TRBV19; D unclear. CDR3 length: 13 residues. Trimming stripped 7 bases from V and 1 base from J, with 8 bases between. CDR1 is LNHDA and CDR2 is SQIVND in the germline V gene (reference sequence). Here the CDR3 DNA reads TGTGCCAGTAAGGCAGGCAGCAATCAGCCCCAGCATTTT. Amino acids: CASKAGSNQPQHF.

The chain recombines TRBV5-8 with TRBJ1-5; D is ambiguous. V was cut by 9 bases and J by 0 bases, with 22 bases left in between. The CDR3 extends over 17 amino acids. Germline CDR1 SGHTS, CDR2 YDEGEE. CDR3 sequence: CATAPTLFTSSNQPQHF. Written as DNA, the CDR3 is TGTGCCACCGCGCCGACATTATTTACTTCTAGCAATCAGCCCCAGCATTTT.

This chain links TRBV28 with TRBJ1-2, with TRBD1 as a possible D gene (5 bases). The germline gives CDR1 MDHEN, CDR2 SYDVKM. Deletions cut 5 bases from V and 4 bases from J, with 17 bases between. The CDR3 length is 15 residues. The CDR3 DNA reads as TGTGCCAGCAGTGCCTTTTATACCGGGGGCTATGGCTACACCTTC. Its protein is CASSAFYTGGYGYTF.

In DNA, the CDR3 is TGTGCCAGTAGTATAATACCGGGGGCCTACGAGCAGTACTTC. This codes for CASSIIPGAYEQYF. The chain combines TRBV19 with TRBJ2-7; weak D call: TRBD2 (6 bases). CDR1 and CDR2 (germline): LNHDA, SQIVND (reference sequence). This CDR3 is 14 amino acids long. Trimming left V 2 bases short and J 2 bases short, with 10 bases between.

This chain links TRBV5-1 with TRBJ2-3, with D possibly matching TRBD1 (6 bases). This CDR3 region has 14 residues. Trimming removed 5 bases from V and 4 bases from J, with 14 bases in between. Germline V gene data show CDR1 as SGHRS and CDR2 as YFSETQ. The CDR3 DNA reads as TGCGCCAGCAGTAGTACAGGGAAGGCAGATACGCAGTATTTT. It codes for CASSSTGKADTQYF.

This clone was found once. The rearrangement links TRBV15 to TRBJ2-7, with 10 bases lining up with TRBD2. Trimming took 5 bases from V and 5 from J; bases not matched to a gene: 15. CDR1 and CDR2 from the germline V gene are LNHNV and YYDKDF (reference sequence). The CDR3 consists of 17 residues. CDR3 residues: CATSGTVSGRSRNEQYF. The CDR3 nucleotides are TGTGCCACCAGCGGAACAGTTAGCGGGAGGTCTCGGAACGAGCAGTACTTC.

The genes are TRBV4-2 and TRBJ2-1; D may be TRBD1 (5 bases). Germline V gene sequence: CDR1 LGHNA, CDR2 YNFKEQ. Trimming stripped 1 base from V and 7 bases from J, with 20 bases between. CDR3 size: 17 residues. The CDR3 is CASSQVVGVELRNEQFF. CDR3 nucleotides: TGTGCCAGCAGCCAAGTAGTAGGGGTGGAACTCCGAAATGAGCAGTTCTTC.

The chain uses TRBV19 and TRBJ1-2, with D unresolved. From germline, CDR1 is LNHDA and CDR2 SQIVND (reference sequence). The CDR3 consists of 12 residues. Trimming left V 4 bases short and J 6 bases short, with 9 bases between. CDR3 bases: TGTGCCAGTAGTAGTATACAGAATGGCTACACCTTC. It encodes CASSSIQNGYTF.

V is TRBV27 and J is TRBJ1-1; D not certain. Germline V gene sequence: CDR1 MNHEY, CDR2 SMNVEV (reference sequence). The CDR3 is 13 residues long. Deletions cut 3 bases from V and 2 bases from J, with 7 bases between. The CDR3 region is CASSLYRNTEAFF. CDR3 sequence (DNA): TGTGCCAGCAGTTTGTACAGAAACACTGAAGCTTTCTTT.

This clone has only a few counts. Written as DNA, the CDR3 is TGCGCCAGCAGCAAAACAGGGAACGAGCAGTACTTC. Its protein is CASSKTGNEQYF. The chain combines TRBV10-2 with TRBJ2-7; TRBD1 is a possible D gene (6 bases). CDR1 is WSHSY, CDR2 SAAADI, per germline. The CDR3 is made up of 12 amino acids. Trimming pared 6 bases from V and 5 bases from J, leaving 11 bases between.

This clone came up a few times. V and J are TRBV7-9 and TRBJ2-5; a weak D match, TRBD2 (5 bases). Germline-derived CDR1 and CDR2 are SEHNR and FQNEAQ (reference sequence). The CDR3 spans 13 residues. V lost 1 base, J lost 5 bases, and 8 bases lay in between. The CDR3 spells CASSLGPGETQYF. CDR3 DNA sequence: TGTGCCAGCAGCTTAGGACCGGGGGAGACCCAGTACTTC.

This clone has a single count. The rearrangement uses TRBV19 and TRBJ2-5, with 8 bases that match TRBD2. J lost 2 bases, V lost 1 base, and 9 bases had no gene match. The CDR3 runs 17 residues. Germline CDR1 reads LNHDA; CDR2 reads SQIVND (reference sequence). This CDR3 is CASSIGPGGLYQETQYF. DNA of the CDR3: TGTGCCAGTAGTATAGGACCGGGAGGGCTTTATCAAGAGACCCAGTACTTC. Drawing the rest from reference TRBV19 and TRBJ2-5, the complete variable domain is DGGITQSPKYLFRKEGQNVTLSCEQNLNHDAMYWYRQDPGQGLRLIYYSQIVNDFQKGDIAEGYSVSREKKESFPLTVTSAQKNPTAFYLCASSIGPGGLYQETQYFGPGTRLLVL.

The chain combines TRBV25-1 with TRBJ1-2, with a tentative D call TRBD1 (6 bases). CDR3 length: 12 residues. Germline V CDR1 and CDR2: MGHDK, SYGVNS. Trimming pared 4 bases from V and 8 bases from J, leaving 11 bases between. Here the CDR3 DNA reads TGTGCCAGCAGTGGCAGGGGAAACGGCTACACCTTC. Translation: CASSGRGNGYTF.

This chain joins TRBV19 and TRBJ1-2, with 8 positions matching TRBD1. V lost 2 bases to trimming and J lost 6 bases; unmatched junction nucleotides: 5. There are 14 residues in the CDR3. Germline V gene sequence: CDR1 LNHDA, CDR2 SQIVND (reference sequence). CDR3 loop: CASSIRTGYDGYTF. CDR3 nucleotides: TGTGCCAGTAGTATACGGACAGGGTACGATGGCTACACCTTC.

The chain employs TRBV7-9 and TRBJ1-2; D might be TRBD1 (6 bases). Germline V lookup: CDR1 SEHNR, CDR2 FQNEAQ (reference sequence). The CDR3 spans 11 residues. Trimming removed 5 bases at V and 8 bases at J, with 9 bases between. The CDR3 DNA reads as TGTGCCAGCAGCCCTCAGGGGGGCTACACCTTC. Protein sequence: CASSPQGGYTF.

This clone was seen once. This chain links TRBV11-2 with TRBJ1-5; D unresolved. CDR1 and CDR2 (germline): SGHAT, FQNNGV. Deletions cut 2 bases from V and 2 bases from J, with 13 bases between. The CDR3 extends over 16 amino acids. CDR3: CASSLTPSSGNQPQHF. The CDR3 nucleotides read TGTGCCAGCAGCTTAACCCCCTCGAGTGGCAATCAGCCCCAGCATTTT. Using reference TRBV11-2 and TRBJ1-5 for the parts outside the CDR3, the full variable domain is EAGVAQSPRYKIIEKRQSVAFWCNPISGHATLYWYQQILGQGPKLLIQFQNNGVVDDSQLPKDRFSAERLKGVDSTLKIQPAKLEDSAVYLCASSLTPSSGNQPQHFGDGTRLSIL.

The gene calls are TRBV5-5 and TRBJ1-1; a possible D gene is TRBD1 (5 bases). Germline V gene lookup returns CDR1 SGHKS and CDR2 YYEKEE (reference sequence). The CDR3 runs to 12 residues. Trimming took off 2 bases at V and 8 bases at J, with 10 bases between the two ends. CDR3 sequence reads: CASSFGATEAFF. The CDR3 DNA sequence: TGTGCCAGCAGCTTTGGGGCGACGGAAGCTTTCTTT.

V is TRBV6-5 and J is TRBJ2-7; maybe TRBD1 (6 bases). Germline CDR1 reads MNHEY; CDR2 reads SVGAGI. CDR3 length: 15 amino acids. Trimming cost V 0 bases and J 2 bases, with 11 bases left between them. The CDR3 loop reads CASSYSDSKPYEQYF. DNA for the CDR3: TGTGCCAGCAGTTACTCGGACAGTAAACCCTACGAGCAGTACTTC.

The gene calls are TRBV5-4 and TRBJ1-2, with D possibly TRBD1 on 6 matching bases. In germline, CDR1 is SGHNT, CDR2 YYREEE (reference sequence). The germline V and J ends were trimmed by 0 bases and 6 bases, with 12 bases remaining between them. The CDR3 contains 14 residues. CDR3 region: CASSLGWEGDGYTF. CDR3 nucleotide sequence: TGTGCCAGCAGCTTGGGATGGGAGGGGGATGGCTACACCTTC.

The gene calls are TRBV19 and TRBJ2-7; D perhaps matches TRBD1 (6 bases). Trimming took off 4 bases at V and 6 bases at J, with 19 bases between the two ends. CDR1 LNHDA and CDR2 SQIVND come from the germline V gene (reference sequence). CDR3 size: 15 residues. CDR3 nucleotide sequence: TGTGCCAGTAGTACGACCCGCCTCACAGGGAGCGAGCAGTACTTC. Translated, it gives CASSTTRLTGSEQYF.

This chain links TRBV19 with TRBJ2-3; 7 positions match TRBD1. This CDR3 region has 14 residues. J lost 5 bases, V lost 4 bases, and 6 bases had no gene match. Per the germline V gene, CDR1 is LNHDA and CDR2 is SQIVND (reference sequence). The CDR3 DNA reads TGTGCCAGTAGTAAACAGGGGTGGGGAGATACGCAGTATTTT. Translation gives CASSKQGWGDTQYF.